The rows below give T cell receptor beta chains drawn from one sample of a study of OX40 agonist ivuxolimab in advanced cancers. Profiled with immunoSEQ multiplex PCR; TCRdb holds only in-frame clones, not every one. Here the sample spans more than 60,000 clones, roughly 84% being singletons. The sample consisted of CD4+ or CD8+ T cells sorted from blood, taken in a trial of the OX40 agonist ivuxolimab. These receptor sequences come from an adult with an advanced solid tumor such as melanoma, head and neck, liver or kidney cancer. Both conserved end residues are part of each CDR3. The D gene is left open where the match is weak. Some rows mark clone size as missing; the rest say once, few, many or name a class of expanded clone.

clone_size d_call j_call v_call cdr3_nt cdr3_aa
NA NA TRBJ2-3 TRBV15 TGTGCCACCAGCAGAGATCTAAAGGGTGGCACAGATACGCAGTATTTT CATSRDLKGGTDTQYF
once NA TRBJ1-2 TRBV5-1 TGCGCCAGCAGCTTGGCCGGGGCAGGGGATGGCTACACCTTC CASSLAGAGDGYTF
NA TRBD1 TRBJ2-3 TRBV18 TGTGCCAGCTCACCATCCTGGACAGGGGGCGCAGATACGCAGTATTTT CASSPSWTGGADTQYF
NA NA TRBJ2-2 TRBV15 TGTGCCACCAGCAGACCGGACGGATCCTTGACCGCCACCGGGGAGCTGTTTTTT CATSRPDGSLTATGELFF
NA NA TRBJ2-2 TRBV18 TGTGCCAGCTCACTAAACTCCGGGACGCTGAACACCGGGGAGCTGTTTTTT CASSLNSGTLNTGELFF
NA NA TRBJ1-5 TRBV27 TGTGCCAGCAGTTTAGGGGGGGGGTATAGAGGCAATCAGCCCCAGCATTTT CASSLGGGYRGNQPQHF
NA TRBD2 TRBJ2-5 TRBV5-1 TGCGCCAGCAGCTGGGCCGGGACTAGCGGAGAGACCCAGTACTTC CASSWAGTSGETQYF
NA NA TRBJ1-1 TRBV19 TGTGCCAGTACCCGATCGGGGGGCCAGGCGTACACTGAAGCTTTCTTT CASTRSGGQAYTEAFF
NA NA TRBJ2-6 TRBV9 TGTGCCAGCAGCGTAGCCGGGGCCAACGTCCTGACTTTC CASSVAGANVLTF
NA NA TRBJ2-6 TRBV6-5 TGTGCCAGCACATCTGGGGCCAACGTCCTGACTTTC CASTSGANVLTF
NA NA TRBJ1-3 TRBV4-3 TGCGCCAGCAGCCAAGATGCCAGGAGGAGCTCTGGAAACACCATATATTTT CASSQDARRSSGNTIYF
NA TRBD1 TRBJ2-5 TRBV5-1 TGCGCCAGCAGCTCAGGACAGGAAGAGACCCAGTACTTC CASSSGQEETQYF
NA NA TRBJ1-6 TRBV7-8 TGTGCCAGCAGTCAAATCGGGGCGGAAAATTCACCCCTCCACTTT CASSQIGAENSPLHF
NA TRBD1 TRBJ2-1 TRBV2 TGTGCCAGCAGACTACAGGGGGCCTCCTACAATGAGCAGTTCTTC CASRLQGASYNEQFF
NA NA TRBJ2-6 TRBV4-1 TGCGCCAGCAGCCCCCCAGGGGCTGGGGCCAACGTCCTGACTTTC CASSPPGAGANVLTF
NA NA TRBJ1-2 TRBV21-1 TGTGCCAGCAGCGACGAGCGCGTACAGGGTGCAAAGTTTCGCTATGGCTACACCTTC CASSDERVQGAKFRYGYTF
few TRBD1 TRBJ1-1 TRBV19 TGTGCCAGTAACAGGGGGTTGGAAGTGAACACTGAAGCTTTCTTT CASNRGLEVNTEAFF
NA TRBD1 TRBJ2-7 TRBV9 TGTGCCAGCAGAGACAGGGTGACCTACGAGCAGTACTTC CASRDRVTYEQYF
NA NA TRBJ2-7 TRBV7-2 TGTGCCAGCAGCCTCCGACCTGGGCAGGCTGGAGGGGAGCAGTACTTC CASSLRPGQAGGEQYF
once NA TRBJ1-3 TRBV11-2 TGTGCCAGCAGCTTAGCGACTAACAACATCGGAAACACCATATATTTT CASSLATNNIGNTIYF
NA NA TRBJ2-7 TRBV10-1 TGCGCCAGCATCAGGGTGGTCGAGCAGTACTTC CASIRVVEQYF
few TRBD1 TRBJ1-6 TRBV19 TGTGCCAGCGACAGGGGCTATAATTCACCCCTCCACTTT CASDRGYNSPLHF
NA NA TRBJ1-3 TRBV7-2 TGTGCCAGCAGCTTAGCTCCGGGGGAGTACACCATATATTTT CASSLAPGEYTIYF
NA NA TRBJ1-2 TRBV18 TGTGCCAGCTCGCGGACCCCCTATGGCTACACCTTC CASSRTPYGYTF
few NA TRBJ1-6 TRBV4-3 TGCGCCAGCAGCCAAGTTGAGTGGTCTGATAATTCACCCCTCCACTTT CASSQVEWSDNSPLHF
few NA TRBJ1-6 TRBV6-5 TGTGCCAATCGCTGGGAAGTTCTCCTCCACTTT CANRWEVLLHF
NA NA TRBJ2-4 TRBV9 TGTGCCAGCAGCGCCCTCCCCGACTACCAAAACATTCAGTACTTC CASSALPDYQNIQYF
NA NA TRBJ2-7 TRBV14 TGTGCCAGCAGCCTTGGGTACGAGCAGTACTTC CASSLGYEQYF
NA NA TRBJ2-1 TRBV6-1 TGTGCCAGCAGTGAATCATGGGGTTACAATGAGCAGTTCTTC CASSESWGYNEQFF
NA NA TRBJ1-2 TRBV5-1 TGCGCCAGCAGCCCCGGAGCCGGGACGGCCTATGGCTACACCTTC CASSPGAGTAYGYTF
NA TRBD2 TRBJ2-3 TRBV11-1 TGTGCCAGCCGGGGACTAGCGGGTGAGACAGATACGCAGTATTTT CASRGLAGETDTQYF